This T cell receptor beta chain was captured in a study of T cells in localized non-small cell lung cancer. Findings and caveats of the study: Uninvolved adjacent lung had more T cell clonality than any other tissue, topping tumor. Only one tumor region was sequenced, so heterogeneity remains possible.

Germline V gene sequence: CDR1 MNHNS, CDR2 SASEGT. V was trimmed by 11 bases and J by 2 bases, leaving 19 bases between them. The CDR3 runs 14 residues. Of note for this clone: Its antigen is undetermined.

Profiled with immunoSEQ multiplex PCR; TCRdb holds only in-frame clones, not every one. This table has over 25,000 clones, 91% appearing once. The chain links TRBV6-1 to TRBJ2-7; D tentatively reads TRBD1 or TRBD2 (6 bases each). Sequences were derived from PBMCs, sampled before any cancer treatment. This TCR was recovered from a man between 40 and 69 years old with stage II lung adenocarcinoma. This CDR3 reads CAGGGSGKTYEQYF. CDR3 coding DNA: TGTGCCGGAGGGGGTAGCGGCAAAACCTACGAGCAGTACTTC.